Many counts were recorded for the clone carrying this T cell receptor beta chain. Germline assignment: CDR1 SGHAT and CDR2 FQNNGV. This CDR3 is built from 11 residues. The ends were cut back, 6 bases at V and 11 bases at J, with 12 bases in the middle. The sample's time point: newly diagnosed GD, antithyroid drugs for less than 3 months. Extracted PBMC RNA gave rise to the TCR library. The sample originates from a study of regulatory T cells in long-lasting Graves disease. Libraries of TCR beta came from iRepertoire HTBI primers plus Arm-PCR of CDR3 regions. Via MiXCR, TCRdb re-called the multiplex PCR reads, giving one row per CDR3 protein. The data show 440,000 or so distinct CDR3 sequences, less than 20% seen once. This sample also belongs to another study, concerning T cells in Graves' hyperthyroidism and ophthalmopathy. As reported in that work: Onset of ophthalmopathy came a median approximately 6.5 months after the model predicted it.

The sequencing here drew on peripheral blood mononuclear cells (PBMCs), taken at new diagnosis, from a patient treated with antithyroid drugs. This rearrangement joins TRBV11-2 to TRBJ2-3; D remains unclear. This sequence was found in a woman in her twenties or thirties with Graves disease. As DNA, the CDR3 is TGTGCCAGCAGTCCTGCTCTTGAGCAGTATTTT. Its protein is CASSPALEQYF.